This T cell receptor (beta chain) stems from a study of blood T cell repertoires in COVID-19. Study at large: COVID-19 samples collected from the United States, Italy and Spain covered acute and convalescent phases.

Sequenced by immunoSEQ multiplex PCR; TCRdb stores in-frame clones only, minus some. The sample records hundreds of thousands of clones, approximately 86% being singletons. Cohorts were based on clinical histories the participants reported. Per the germline V gene, CDR1 is SGHDT and CDR2 is YYEEEE. J gave up 14 bases and V 1 base, and 10 bases lay outside the gene matches. CDR3 length: 13 residues. Input material: PBMCs or T cells enriched from blood (not recorded which). The chain recombines TRBV5-6 with TRBJ2-3; 7 nucleotides line up with TRBD2. The TCR originated in a woman younger than 30 who had recovered from COVID-19. CDR3: CASSLYVGGYPYF. CDR3 in DNA: TGTGCCAGCAGCTTGTACGTGGGAGGGTATCCGTATTTT.